Listed below are T cell receptor beta chains from one sample, sequenced in a study of blood T cell repertoires in COVID-19. Clones were sequenced by immunoSEQ multiplex PCR, and TCRdb holds only the in-frame ones, with some missing. The sample shows 300,000 to 350,000 clones, about 87% of them seen only once. Sequencing was performed on PBMCs or T cells enriched from blood (not recorded which). All receptors come from a woman aged 18-35 years who had recovered from COVID-19. Each CDR3 is given with its conserved first and last residue. The D gene is left open where the match is weak. Clone sizes are given selectively: once, few, many, or a class where the clone is expanded.

TRBV6-6	TRBJ2-7	-	-	16	TGTGCCAGCAGTTACCCTCCTAGCGTTAAGCCCTACGAGCAGTACTTC	CASSYPPSVKPYEQYF
TRBV7-8	TRBJ1-2	-	TRBD1	16	TGTGCCAGCAGCATGAGACCGGGACAGGGGGCCGTTGGCTACACCTTC	CASSMRPGQGAVGYTF
TRBV2	TRBJ2-1	-	TRBD2	14	TGTGCCAGCATTGAGACTAGCGTTAACAATGAGCAGTTCTTC	CASIETSVNNEQFF
TRBV7-2	TRBJ1-2	-	TRBD1	15	TGTGCCAGCAGCTACCCCGGGACAGGCGACGATGGCTACACCTTC	CASSYPGTGDDGYTF
TRBV18	TRBJ1-1	-	-	15	TGTGCCAGCTCACCGCCGGAGGACTTGAACACTGAAGCTTTCTTT	CASSPPEDLNTEAFF
TRBV7-2	TRBJ1-3	-	-	17	TGTGCCAGCAGCTTAAGAGGACAGAAGGTTCATGGAAACACCATATATTTT	CASSLRGQKVHGNTIYF
TRBV12-3/TRBV12-4	TRBJ1-2	-	-	13	TGTGCCAGCAGTTCCCCATTCAGCTATGGCTACACCTTC	CASSSPFSYGYTF
TRBV10-3	TRBJ1-4	-	-	14	TGTGCCATCAGTGATCAGGCAGGGTTGGAAAAACTGTTTTTT	CAISDQAGLEKLFF
TRBV30	TRBJ1-4	few	-	15	TGTGCCTGGAGTGTAGGTGGGGCCACGGGTTATGGACTGTTTTTT	CAWSVGGATGYGLFF
TRBV9	TRBJ2-2	-	TRBD1	15	TGTGCCAGCAGCCCGGGACAGGTTAACACCGGGGAGCTGTTTTTT	CASSPGQVNTGELFF
TRBV5-5	TRBJ2-1	-	-	16	TGTGCCAGCAGCTTGCGGGTCAGTAGCTCCTACAATGAGCAGTTCTTC	CASSLRVSSSYNEQFF
TRBV27	TRBJ1-2	-	-	15	TGTGCCAGCAGTTTGGGGGCCACACACAACTATGGCTACACCTTC	CASSLGATHNYGYTF
TRBV28	TRBJ1-1	-	TRBD1	12	TGTGCCAGCAGTTCGACAGGGACTGAAGCTTTCTTT	CASSSTGTEAFF
TRBV5-5	TRBJ1-1	-	-	14	TGTGCCAGCAGCTGGGTAGGAGGCGGCACTGAAGCTTTCTTT	CASSWVGGGTEAFF
TRBV20-1	TRBJ1-1	once	-	14	TGCAGTGCTAGTACAGGGCCGATGAACACTGAAGCTTTCTTT	CSASTGPMNTEAFF
TRBV18	TRBJ2-7	-	TRBD1	16	TGTGCCAGCTCACCGGATCCCGGGACAGGGGTCAACGAGCAGTACTTC	CASSPDPGTGVNEQYF
TRBV7-2	TRBJ1-1	once	-	17	TGTGCCAGCAGCTTAGGACGCGGAGGTTTCATGAACACTGAAGCTTTCTTT	CASSLGRGGFMNTEAFF
TRBV4-3	TRBJ2-3	-	TRBD2	17	TGCGCCAGCAGCCCAAGACGGACTAGCGGGGTGGAAGATACGCAGTATTTT	CASSPRRTSGVEDTQYF
TRBV20-1	TRBJ1-2	-	-	15	TGCAGTGCTAGTACGAGGGGGAGCTCTAACTATGGCTACACCTTC	CSASTRGSSNYGYTF
TRBV25-1	TRBJ2-7	-	-	15	TGTGCCAGCAGTGGTCTGGCGGAGGACTCCTACGAGCAGTACTTC	CASSGLAEDSYEQYF
TRBV7-8	TRBJ2-2	-	-	15	TGTGCCAGCAGCGCCCGGGGGGCCCTCCTGGGGGAGCTGTTTTTT	CASSARGALLGELFF
TRBV18	TRBJ2-6	-	-	14	TGTGCCAGCTCAGCAGGGTCCGGGGCCAACGTCCTGACTTTC	CASSAGSGANVLTF
TRBV19	TRBJ1-1	-	-	17	TGTGCCAGTAGTCACGGAGGGCGTTGGGCCCGGGCCTATGAAGCTTTCTTT	CASSHGGRWARAYEAFF
TRBV2	TRBJ1-1	-	TRBD1	15	TGTGCCAGCAGGATAAAACAGGGGGTGAACACTGAAGCTTTCTTT	CASRIKQGVNTEAFF
TRBV28	TRBJ1-2	-	-	12	TGTGCCACCCGAACTCCACACTATGGCTACACCTTC	CATRTPHYGYTF
TRBV5-1	TRBJ1-1	-	TRBD1	13	TGCGCCAGCAAGGGGACAGTTAACACTGAAGCTTTCTTT	CASKGTVNTEAFF
TRBV4-1	TRBJ1-1	-	-	14	TGCGCCAGCAGCCGAGTCGGCGTCGGGACTGAAGCTTTCTTT	CASSRVGVGTEAFF
TRBV19	TRBJ1-3	-	TRBD1	16	TGTGCCAGTAGTTGGGGACAGGGATGGTCTGGAAACACCATATATTTT	CASSWGQGWSGNTIYF
TRBV6-4	TRBJ1-1	-	-	14	TGTGCCAGCAGGAAAACAGGGCTGGGCACTGAAGCTTTCTTT	CASRKTGLGTEAFF
TRBV27	TRBJ2-7	once	-	15	TGTGCCAACAGTTTAACCCTAGGGGTTTCCTACGAGCAGTACTTC	CANSLTLGVSYEQYF
TRBV2	TRBJ2-1	once	TRBD2	15	TGTGCCAGCAGAGGACTAGCGGGAGCGGTTGATGAGCAGTTCTTC	CASRGLAGAVDEQFF
TRBV24-1	TRBJ1-6	-	-	16	TGTGCCACCAGTTGGACGGCATCAACTCGGGGTTCACCCCTCCACTTT	CATSWTASTRGSPLHF
TRBV9	TRBJ2-1	-	-	15	TGTGCCAGCAGCGTAGGCACTCCCTATGACAGTGAGCAGTTCTTC	CASSVGTPYDSEQFF
TRBV30	TRBJ1-4	-	-	14	TGTGCCGGCGACAGGATTGACACGGTGAAAAAACTGTTTTTT	CAGDRIDTVKKLFF
TRBV19	TRBJ1-2	-	TRBD1	15	TGTGCGACACACCCAGGGGACAGCCGTTTCCCTGGCTACACCTTC	CATHPGDSRFPGYTF
TRBV19	TRBJ1-5	once	-	18	TGTGCCAGTAGTATACTCCGGACAGCTGAAGATAGCAATCAGCCCCAGCATTTT	CASSILRTAEDSNQPQHF
TRBV7-9	TRBJ2-5	-	-	14	TGTGCCAGCAGCCCTCCTCCCAGCGGAGAGACCCAGTACTTC	CASSPPPSGETQYF
TRBV5-1	TRBJ1-1	-	TRBD1	13	TGCGCCAGCAGAGACAGGGCGAGGACTGAAGCTTTCTTT	CASRDRARTEAFF
TRBV9	TRBJ1-4	-	TRBD1	15	TGTGCCAGCAGCGACACCGGGACAGGGGATGAAAAACTGTTTTTT	CASSDTGTGDEKLFF
TRBV19	TRBJ1-2	-	-	16	TGTGCCAGTAGGAACACTATACAGGGTGGATTACATGGCTACACCTTC	CASRNTIQGGLHGYTF
TRBV5-8	TRBJ2-2	-	-	14	TGTGCCAGCAGCTTATTCCTGAGGACCGGGGAGCTGTTTTTT	CASSLFLRTGELFF
TRBV15	TRBJ1-2	-	TRBD1	15	TGTGCCACCAGCAGAGATCAGGGACAGGGATATGGCTACACCTTC	CATSRDQGQGYGYTF
TRBV10-3	TRBJ1-2	few	TRBD1	14	TGTGCCATCAGTGAGGGACAGGGGGCAAGTGGCTACACCTTC	CAISEGQGASGYTF
TRBV27	TRBJ1-6	-	-	15	TGTGCCAGCAGCTGGGTAGGGGCGATAAATTCACCCCTCCACTTT	CASSWVGAINSPLHF
TRBV19	TRBJ1-2	-	TRBD1	12	TGTGCCAGTACTACAGGGGACTATGGCTACACCTTC	CASTTGDYGYTF
TRBV15	TRBJ2-5	-	TRBD2	14	TGTGCCACCAGCAGAGGACTAGCCCCAGAGACCCAGTACTTC	CATSRGLAPETQYF
TRBV10-2	TRBJ2-7	-	TRBD2	21	TGCGCCAGCAGTGGTTCCTCGGGGAAACTAGCGGGAGGGCCACGGATCCACGAGCAGTACTTC	CASSGSSGKLAGGPRIHEQYF
TRBV11-2	TRBJ2-1	-	-	13	TGTGCCAGCAGCCCCCCCCTTTACAATGAGCAGTTCTTC	CASSPPLYNEQFF